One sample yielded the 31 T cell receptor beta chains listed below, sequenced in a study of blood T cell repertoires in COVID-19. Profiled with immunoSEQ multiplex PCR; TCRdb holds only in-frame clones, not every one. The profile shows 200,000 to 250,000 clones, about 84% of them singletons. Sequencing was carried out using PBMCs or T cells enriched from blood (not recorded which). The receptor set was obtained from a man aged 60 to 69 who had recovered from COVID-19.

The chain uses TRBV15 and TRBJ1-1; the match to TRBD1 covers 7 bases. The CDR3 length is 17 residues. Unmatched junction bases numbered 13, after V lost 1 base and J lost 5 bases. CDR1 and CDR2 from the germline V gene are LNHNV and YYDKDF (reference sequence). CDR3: CATSRGPLGQQGTEAFF. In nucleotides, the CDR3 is TGTGCCACCAGCAGAGGTCCTCTTGGACAACAGGGGACTGAAGCTTTCTTT.

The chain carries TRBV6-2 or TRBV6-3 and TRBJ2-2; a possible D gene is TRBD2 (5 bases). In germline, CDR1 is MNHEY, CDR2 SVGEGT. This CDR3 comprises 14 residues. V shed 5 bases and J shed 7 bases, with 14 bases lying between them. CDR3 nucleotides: TGTGCCAGCAGTGTCACTAGGTCCGGCGGGGAGCTGTTTTTT. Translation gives CASSVTRSGGELFF.

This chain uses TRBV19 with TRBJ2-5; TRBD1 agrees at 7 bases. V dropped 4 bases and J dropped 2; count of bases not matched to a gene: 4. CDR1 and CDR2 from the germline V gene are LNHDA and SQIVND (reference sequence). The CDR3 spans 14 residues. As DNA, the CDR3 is TGTGCCAGTAGTACCCGGGGACAGCAAGAGACCCAGTACTTC. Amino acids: CASSTRGQQETQYF. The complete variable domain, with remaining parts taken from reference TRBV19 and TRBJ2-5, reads DGGITQSPKYLFRKEGQNVTLSCEQNLNHDAMYWYRQDPGQGLRLIYYSQIVNDFQKGDIAEGYSVSREKKESFPLTVTSAQKNPTAFYLCASSTRGQQETQYFGPGTRLLVL.

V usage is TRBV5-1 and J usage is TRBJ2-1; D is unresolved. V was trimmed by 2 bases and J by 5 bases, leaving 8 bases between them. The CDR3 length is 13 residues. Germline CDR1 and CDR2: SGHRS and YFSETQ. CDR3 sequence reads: CASSFGRNNEQFF. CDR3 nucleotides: TGCGCCAGCAGCTTTGGCAGAAACAATGAGCAGTTCTTC.

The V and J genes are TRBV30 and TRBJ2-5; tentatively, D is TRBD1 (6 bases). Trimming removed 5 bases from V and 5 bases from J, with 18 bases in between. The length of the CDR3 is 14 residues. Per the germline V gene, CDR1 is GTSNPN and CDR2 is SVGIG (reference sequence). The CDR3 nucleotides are TGTGCCTGGGGCCGTGGGACACGAGGCGAGACCCAGTACTTC. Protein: CAWGRGTRGETQYF. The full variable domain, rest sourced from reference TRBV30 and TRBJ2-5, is SQTIHQWPATLVQPVGSPLSLECTVEGTSNPNLYWYRQAAGRGLQLLFYSVGIGQISSEVPQNLSASRPQDRQFILSSKKLLLSDSGFYLCAWGRGTRGETQYFGPGTRLLVL.

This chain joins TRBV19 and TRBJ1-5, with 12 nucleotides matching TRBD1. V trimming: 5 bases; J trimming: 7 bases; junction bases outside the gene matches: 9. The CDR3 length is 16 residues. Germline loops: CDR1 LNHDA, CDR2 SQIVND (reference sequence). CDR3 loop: CASSPRDRGLGQPQHF. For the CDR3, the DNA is TGTGCCAGTAGTCCCCGGGACAGGGGGCTGGGACAGCCCCAGCATTTT.

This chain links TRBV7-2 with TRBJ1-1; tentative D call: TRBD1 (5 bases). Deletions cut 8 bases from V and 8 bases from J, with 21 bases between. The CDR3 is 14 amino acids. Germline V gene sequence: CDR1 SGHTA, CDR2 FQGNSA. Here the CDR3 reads CASGSRGGEGEAFF. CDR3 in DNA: TGTGCCAGCGGCTCGAGGGGAGGGGAAGGCGAAGCTTTCTTT.

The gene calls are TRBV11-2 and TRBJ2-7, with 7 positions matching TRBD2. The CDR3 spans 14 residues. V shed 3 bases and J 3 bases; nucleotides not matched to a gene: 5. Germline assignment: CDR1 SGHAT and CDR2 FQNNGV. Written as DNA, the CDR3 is TGTGCCAGCAGCTTCGAAGCGGGGAGCTACGAGCAGTACTTC. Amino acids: CASSFEAGSYEQYF.

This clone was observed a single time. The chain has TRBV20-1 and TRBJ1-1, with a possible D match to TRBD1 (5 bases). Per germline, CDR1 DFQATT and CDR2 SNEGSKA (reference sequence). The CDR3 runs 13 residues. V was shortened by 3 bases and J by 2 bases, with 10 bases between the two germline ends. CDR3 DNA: TGCAGTGCTAGTCAAGGGGCTAACACTGAAGCTTTCTTT. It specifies CSASQGANTEAFF.

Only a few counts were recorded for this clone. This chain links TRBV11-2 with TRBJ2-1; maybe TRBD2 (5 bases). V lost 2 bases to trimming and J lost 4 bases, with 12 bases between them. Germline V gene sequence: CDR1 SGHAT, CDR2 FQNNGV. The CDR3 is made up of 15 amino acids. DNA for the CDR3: TGTGCCAGCAGCTTAAGGCGGACTGATTACAATGAGCAGTTCTTC. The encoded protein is CASSLRRTDYNEQFF.

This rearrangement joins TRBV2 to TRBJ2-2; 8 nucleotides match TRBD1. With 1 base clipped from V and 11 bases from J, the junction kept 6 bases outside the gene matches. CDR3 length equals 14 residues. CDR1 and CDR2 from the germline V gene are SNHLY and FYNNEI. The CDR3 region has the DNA TGTGCCAGCAGTGAAGGACAGGGGACGGGAGAGCTGTTTTTT. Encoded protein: CASSEGQGTGELFF.

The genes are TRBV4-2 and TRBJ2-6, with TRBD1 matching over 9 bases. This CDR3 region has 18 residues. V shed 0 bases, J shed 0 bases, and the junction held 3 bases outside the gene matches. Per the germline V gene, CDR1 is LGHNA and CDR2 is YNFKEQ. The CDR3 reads CASSQEQGATSGANVLTF. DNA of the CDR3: TGTGCCAGCAGCCAAGAACAGGGGGCAACCTCTGGGGCCAACGTCCTGACTTTC.

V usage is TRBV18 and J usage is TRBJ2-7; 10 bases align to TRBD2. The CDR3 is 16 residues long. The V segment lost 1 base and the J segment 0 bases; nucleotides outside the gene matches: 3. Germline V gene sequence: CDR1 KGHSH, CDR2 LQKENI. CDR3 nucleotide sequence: TGTGCCAGCTCACCACTGTGGACTAGCGGCTCCTACGAGCAGTACTTC. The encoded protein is CASSPLWTSGSYEQYF.

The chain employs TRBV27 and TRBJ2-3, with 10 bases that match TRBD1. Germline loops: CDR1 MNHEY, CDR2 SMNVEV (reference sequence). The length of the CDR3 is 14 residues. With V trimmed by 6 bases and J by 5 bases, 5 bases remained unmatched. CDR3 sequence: CASSRDRGEDTQYF. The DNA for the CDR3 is TGTGCCAGCAGCCGGGACAGGGGAGAAGATACGCAGTATTTT.

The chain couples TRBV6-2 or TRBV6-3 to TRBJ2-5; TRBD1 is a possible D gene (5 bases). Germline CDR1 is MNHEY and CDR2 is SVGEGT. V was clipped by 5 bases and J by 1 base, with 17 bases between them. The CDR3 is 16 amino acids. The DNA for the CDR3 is TGTGCCAGCAGTCACCCCCGACAGCTCCGCCAAGAGACCCAGTACTTC. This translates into CASSHPRQLRQETQYF.

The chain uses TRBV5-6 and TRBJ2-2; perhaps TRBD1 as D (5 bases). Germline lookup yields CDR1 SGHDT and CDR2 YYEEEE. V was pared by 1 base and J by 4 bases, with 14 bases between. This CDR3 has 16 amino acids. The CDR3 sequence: CASSLPTELATGELFF. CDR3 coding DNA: TGTGCCAGCAGCTTGCCGACAGAATTGGCCACCGGGGAGCTGTTTTTT.

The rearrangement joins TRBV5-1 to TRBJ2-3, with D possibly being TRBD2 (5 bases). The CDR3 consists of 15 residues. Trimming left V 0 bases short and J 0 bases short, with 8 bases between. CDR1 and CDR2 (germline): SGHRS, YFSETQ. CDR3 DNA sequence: TGCGCCAGCAGCTTGGGAGGGTCTAGCACAGATACGCAGTATTTT. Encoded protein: CASSLGGSSTDTQYF.

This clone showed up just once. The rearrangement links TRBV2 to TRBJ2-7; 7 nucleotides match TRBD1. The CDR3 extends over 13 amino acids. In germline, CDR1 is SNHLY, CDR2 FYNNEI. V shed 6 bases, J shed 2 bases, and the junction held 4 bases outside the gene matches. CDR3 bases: TGTGCCAGCAGCGTGGGACAGACCTACGAGCAGTACTTC. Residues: CASSVGQTYEQYF.

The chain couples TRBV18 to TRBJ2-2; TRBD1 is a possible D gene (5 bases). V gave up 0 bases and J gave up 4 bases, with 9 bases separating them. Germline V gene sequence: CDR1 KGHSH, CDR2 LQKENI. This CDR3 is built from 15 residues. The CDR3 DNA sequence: TGTGCCAGCTCACCACCGGACAAACCCACCGGGGAGCTGTTTTTT. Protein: CASSPPDKPTGELFF.

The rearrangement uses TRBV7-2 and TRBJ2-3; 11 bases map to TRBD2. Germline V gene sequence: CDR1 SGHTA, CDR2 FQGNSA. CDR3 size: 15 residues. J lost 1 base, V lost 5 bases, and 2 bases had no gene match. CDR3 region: CASSAGLAGTDTQYF. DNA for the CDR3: TGTGCCAGCAGCGCGGGACTAGCGGGCACAGATACGCAGTATTTT.

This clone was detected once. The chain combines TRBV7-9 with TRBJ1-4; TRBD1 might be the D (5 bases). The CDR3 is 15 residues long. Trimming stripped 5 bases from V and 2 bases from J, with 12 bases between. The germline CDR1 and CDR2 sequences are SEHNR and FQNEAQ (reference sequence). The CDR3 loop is CASSPGTFTNEKLFF. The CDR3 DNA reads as TGTGCCAGCAGCCCTGGGACTTTCACTAATGAAAAACTGTTTTTT. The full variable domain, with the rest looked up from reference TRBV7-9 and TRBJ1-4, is DTGVSQNPRHKITKRGQNVTFRCDPISEHNRLYWYRQTLGQGPEFLTYFQNEAQLEKSRLLSDRFSAERPKGSFSTLEIQRTEQGDSAMYLCASSPGTFTNEKLFFGSGTQLSVL.

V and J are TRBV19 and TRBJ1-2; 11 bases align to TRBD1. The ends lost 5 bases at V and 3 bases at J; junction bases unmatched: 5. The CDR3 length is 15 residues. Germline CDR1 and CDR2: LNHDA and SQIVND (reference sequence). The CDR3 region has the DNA TGTGCCAGTAGTCTAGGACAGGGGGCGTACTATGGCTACACCTTC. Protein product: CASSLGQGAYYGYTF.

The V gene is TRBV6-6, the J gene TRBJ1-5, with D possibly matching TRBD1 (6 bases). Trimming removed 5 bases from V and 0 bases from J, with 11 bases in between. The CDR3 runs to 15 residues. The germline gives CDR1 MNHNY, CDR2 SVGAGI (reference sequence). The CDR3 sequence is CASSAHRDSNQPQHF. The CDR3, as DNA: TGTGCCAGCAGTGCTCACAGGGATAGCAATCAGCCCCAGCATTTT.

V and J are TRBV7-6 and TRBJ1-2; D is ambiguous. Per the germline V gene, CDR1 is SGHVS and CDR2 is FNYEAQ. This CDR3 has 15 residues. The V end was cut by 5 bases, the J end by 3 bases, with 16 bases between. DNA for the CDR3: TGTGCCAGCAGCCCGAGACCGAGGGCTGACTATGGCTACACCTTC. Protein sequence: CASSPRPRADYGYTF.

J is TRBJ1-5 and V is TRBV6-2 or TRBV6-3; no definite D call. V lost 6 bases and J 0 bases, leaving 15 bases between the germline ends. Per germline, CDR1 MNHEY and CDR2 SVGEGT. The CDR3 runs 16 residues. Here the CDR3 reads CASSLPQAVSNQPQHF. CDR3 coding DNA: TGTGCCAGCAGCCTTCCTCAGGCAGTTAGCAATCAGCCCCAGCATTTT.

Written as DNA, the CDR3 is TGTGCCAGCAGCCAAGCTCACACAGATACGCAGTATTTT. Protein sequence: CASSQAHTDTQYF. The J gene is TRBJ2-3, the V gene TRBV7-9; no clear D gene. Germline V gene sequence: CDR1 SEHNR, CDR2 FQNEAQ (reference sequence). Trimming left V 5 bases short and J 2 bases short, with 8 bases between. The length of the CDR3 is 13 residues.

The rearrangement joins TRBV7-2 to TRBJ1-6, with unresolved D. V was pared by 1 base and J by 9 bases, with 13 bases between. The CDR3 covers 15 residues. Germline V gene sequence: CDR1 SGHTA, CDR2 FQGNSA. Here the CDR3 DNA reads TGTGCCAGCAGCTTAGGGCAGGTGCTGAGTTCACCCCTCCACTTT. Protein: CASSLGQVLSSPLHF.

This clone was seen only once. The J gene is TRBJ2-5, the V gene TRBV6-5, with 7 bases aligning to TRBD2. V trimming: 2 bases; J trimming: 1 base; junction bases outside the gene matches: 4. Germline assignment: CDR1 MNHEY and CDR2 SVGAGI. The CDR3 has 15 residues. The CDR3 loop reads CASSYGEGFQETQYF. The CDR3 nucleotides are TGTGCCAGCAGTTACGGGGAGGGATTCCAAGAGACCCAGTACTTC.

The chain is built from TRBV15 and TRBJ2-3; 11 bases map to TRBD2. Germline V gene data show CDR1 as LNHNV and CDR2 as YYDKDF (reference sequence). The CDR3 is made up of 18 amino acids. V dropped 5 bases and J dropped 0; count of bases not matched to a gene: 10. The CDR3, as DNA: TGTGCCACCAGCGATCCGCCTAGCGGGGGGATTAGCACAGATACGCAGTATTTT. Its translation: CATSDPPSGGISTDTQYF.

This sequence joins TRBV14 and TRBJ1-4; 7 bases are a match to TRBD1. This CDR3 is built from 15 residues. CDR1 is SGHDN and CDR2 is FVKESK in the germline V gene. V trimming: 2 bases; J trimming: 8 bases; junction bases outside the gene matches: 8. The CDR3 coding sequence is TGTGCCAGCAGCCAATTCCGGGACAGAGGCGAAAAACTGTTTTTT. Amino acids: CASSQFRDRGEKLFF.

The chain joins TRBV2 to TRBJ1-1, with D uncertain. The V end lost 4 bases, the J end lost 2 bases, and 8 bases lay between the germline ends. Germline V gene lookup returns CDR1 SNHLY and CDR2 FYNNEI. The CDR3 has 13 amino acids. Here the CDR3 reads CASSVSSNTEAFF. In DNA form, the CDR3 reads TGTGCCAGCAGTGTTTCGTCTAACACTGAAGCTTTCTTT.